Listed here are 10 T cell receptor beta chains from one sample, sequenced in a study of cytomegalovirus exposure and HLA in healthy donors. Vbeta (60) and Jbeta (13) primers were used in the PCR. Produced via immunoSEQ multiplex PCR; TCRdb's table is partial and in-frame only. The sample lists roughly 140,000 clones, 84% occurring once. Sequencing was performed on PBMCs. The receptors were sampled from a boy younger than 10 in good health and CMV-seronegative.

The chain employs TRBV7-8 and TRBJ1-2, with D possibly TRBD1 on 5 matching bases. Looked up from germline, CDR1 is SGHVS and CDR2 is FQNEAQ. Trimming stripped 2 bases from V and 4 bases from J, with 14 bases between. The CDR3 extends over 15 amino acids. CDR3 loop: CASSLRQRQSYGYTF. As DNA, the CDR3 is TGTGCCAGCAGCTTAAGACAGCGCCAGAGCTATGGCTACACCTTC.

This rearrangement joins TRBV2 to TRBJ2-2; D may be TRBD1 (6 bases). Trimming cost V 6 bases and J 4 bases, with 15 bases left between them. Looked up from germline, CDR1 is SNHLY and CDR2 is FYNNEI. The CDR3 sequence is 15 residues long. The CDR3 loop reads CASSLEQGVTGELFF. CDR3 sequence (DNA): TGTGCCAGCAGCCTCGAACAGGGTGTCACCGGGGAGCTGTTTTTT.

CDR3 region: CASSLTRVGTEAFF. CDR3 DNA sequence: TGCGCCAGCAGCTTGACCAGGGTGGGCACTGAAGCTTTCTTT. The chain has TRBV5-1 and TRBJ1-1, with D perhaps matching TRBD1 (5 bases). The V and J ends lost 1 base and 4 bases respectively, with 11 bases between them. Germline CDR1 reads SGHRS; CDR2 reads YFSETQ. The CDR3 loop spans 14 amino acids.

The chain combines TRBV28 with TRBJ1-2, with no clear D. The CDR3 has 14 residues. Deletions cut 10 bases from V and 0 bases from J, with 15 bases between. In germline, CDR1 is MDHEN, CDR2 SYDVKM. CDR3 loop: CATRPPGANYGYTF. In DNA, the CDR3 is TGTGCCACCCGTCCCCCCGGAGCTAACTATGGCTACACCTTC.

This clone has only one observation. The chain couples TRBV6-5 to TRBJ2-1; a weak D match, TRBD2 (5 bases). This CDR3 region has 15 residues. Germline V gene data show CDR1 as MNHEY and CDR2 as SVGAGI. Between the trimmed V and J ends, which lost 9 bases and 3 bases, there was a span of 18 bases. The CDR3 sequence is CASRVVWAGYNEQFF. The CDR3 DNA reads as TGTGCCAGTCGAGTGGTGTGGGCGGGCTACAATGAGCAGTTCTTC.

The chain recombines TRBV6-6 with TRBJ2-3; no definite D call. In germline, CDR1 is MNHNY, CDR2 SVGAGI (reference sequence). V dropped 7 bases and J dropped 0 bases, with 14 bases sitting between them. This CDR3 has 15 amino acids. CDR3 coding DNA: TGTGCCAGCATAAGTTCTCTATCTAGCACAGATACGCAGTATTTT. Translated: CASISSLSSTDTQYF.

This clone was seen only a few times. This chain joins TRBV6-1 and TRBJ2-2; D not certain. V lost 1 base, J lost 5 bases, and 11 bases lay in between. The CDR3 has 15 amino acids. Germline CDR1 MNHNS, CDR2 SASEGT. CDR3 coding DNA: TGTGCCAGCAGTGAAGGAGTGTCGGAGACCGGGGAGCTGTTTTTT. Its translation: CASSEGVSETGELFF.

This chain connects TRBV9 to TRBJ2-6; TRBD1 aligns across 7 bases. Per germline, CDR1 SGDLS and CDR2 YYNGEE. V lost 4 bases, J lost 1 base, and 2 bases stayed unmatched. The CDR3 sequence is 15 residues long. The CDR3, as DNA: TGTGCCAGCAGCCCGACAGGGTCTGGGGCCAACGTCCTGACTTTC. Protein sequence: CASSPTGSGANVLTF.

This clone was detected once. This chain joins TRBV7-9 and TRBJ2-1; D remains ambiguous. Deletions cut 2 bases from V and 3 bases from J, with 11 bases between. Per the germline V gene, CDR1 is SEHNR and CDR2 is FQNEAQ (reference sequence). This CDR3 spans 15 amino acids. CDR3 DNA: TGTGCCAGCAGCTTAACACCTAGTCTCTACAATGAGCAGTTCTTC. It encodes CASSLTPSLYNEQFF.

This chain connects TRBV18 to TRBJ1-4; D uncertain. The V and J ends lost 4 bases and 4 bases respectively, with 4 bases between them. The length of the CDR3 is 12 residues. Germline CDR1 KGHSH, CDR2 LQKENI. The DNA of the CDR3 is TGTGCCAGCTCACAGCTTAATGAAAAACTGTTTTTT. Translating gives CASSQLNEKLFF.